This TCR beta chain was profiled in a study of CD8 T cells in ankylosing spondylitis (dated by TCRdb to 2017 to 2019). For context, the study as a whole: The study set out to find disease-linked TCR variants by profiling T cell receptor beta repertoires in ankylosing spondylitis patients and healthy donors. The full study cohort was made up of 25 ankylosing spondylitis patients and 108 healthy donors. Samples of peripheral blood were taken, and for ankylosing spondylitis patients, synovial fluid was collected as well.

By its share of the sample, this clonotype is medium-sized (0.01 to 0.1%). What antigen it recognizes has not been identified. Base qualities are not provided; no much larger clone lies one nucleotide away. The sequencer was an Illumina MiSeq. Quantitative 5'-RACE with molecular barcodes was the method used to prepare the TCR beta libraries. On the study's bioinformatics: A new computational method based on a probabilistic model of VDJ rearrangement was used to identify disease-linked TCR variants. TCRdb ran its own pipeline on the public reads, namely fastp trimming at Q25 and MiXCR clone calling, and kept in-frame beta chains. Every CDR3 protein is listed once, alongside the most common genes and DNA of its rows. These V and J calls are TCRdb output, not the study's own analysis. Across this sample there are over 20,000 distinct CDR3 sequences, with about 15% seen only once. The ten most abundant clones make up around 28% of the sample.

V gives up 7 bases and J gives up 4 bases, and the segment between their germline ends measures 19 bases. There are 14 amino acids in the CDR3, from cysteine to phenylalanine inclusive. Kept here is only the CDR3 DNA, which spans 42 bases and is read in frame from base 1. The germline V gene supplies CDR1 SQVTM and CDR2 ANQGSEA. Study-wide findings and limitations: A CD8+ phenotype was shown by the disease-linked clones, which were found at relatively low frequencies in peripheral blood. Significant enrichment of the disease-linked clones was reported in matched synovial fluid samples from ankylosing spondylitis patients. Some motif variants had previously been reported in the synovial fluid and blood of reactive arthritis patients, which suggests shared mechanisms of disease initiation. A TCR beta motif of several highly homologous amino acid variants appeared characteristic of blood from ankylosing spondylitis patients.

The receptor was isolated from a male donor with ankylosing spondylitis or in good health (not recorded which). This sequence uses TRBV29-1 and TRBJ1-1; TRBD1 is a possible D gene, resting on 5 matching bases. The sample taken for sequencing was blood. The DNA reads TGCAGCGCCCAGGCGGGGACCTCGGCCACTGAAGCTTTCTTT. Its protein product is CSAQAGTSATEAFF.